This record concerns one TCR beta chain sequence. The data belong to a study of blood T cell repertoires in COVID-19. CDR1 SQVTM and CDR2 ANQGSEA come from the germline V gene. CDR3 length: 13 residues. With 8 bases removed from V and 5 bases from J, the gap between germline ends came to 19 bases. Here immunoSEQ multiplex PCR was the method, and the copy in TCRdb shows in-frame clones only, minus some. The sample contains about 280,000 clones, roughly 85% of which appear only once. V and J are TRBV29-1 and TRBJ2-7; the D is unclear. Sequenced input: PBMCs or T cells enriched from blood (not recorded which). The TCR comes from a man aged 35 to 55 who had been exposed to COVID-19. This chain's CDR3 is CSYRPISGHEQYF. The CDR3 nucleotides read TGCAGCTACCGACCCATTTCAGGCCACGAGCAGTACTTC.